A selection of T cell receptor beta chains follows, all from one sample in a study of cytomegalovirus exposure and HLA in healthy donors. Clones were sequenced by immunoSEQ multiplex PCR, and TCRdb holds only the in-frame ones, with some missing. The sample holds 200,000 to 250,000 clones, approximately 90% seen once. Sample: PBMCs. These receptors all come from a woman under 30 in good health and CMV-seronegative. CDR3s leave out the opening cysteine and the closing phenylalanine or tryptophan. D genes are given only for firm matches.

cdr3_aa: ASSSTSRDRRTEAF; j_call: TRBJ1-1; v_call: TRBV7-2; d_call: .; cdr3_length: 14
cdr3_aa: ASSPGISGNTIY; j_call: TRBJ1-3; v_call: TRBV10-2; d_call: .; cdr3_length: 12
cdr3_aa: ASSLGLASNEQY; j_call: TRBJ2-7; v_call: TRBV5-5; d_call: TRBD2; cdr3_length: 12
cdr3_aa: ASSESRMGAIQETQY; j_call: TRBJ2-5; v_call: TRBV10-1; d_call: .; cdr3_length: 15
cdr3_aa: ASTIAGSYNEQF; j_call: TRBJ2-1; v_call: TRBV19; d_call: TRBD2; cdr3_length: 12
cdr3_aa: ASSGGGDGSSYNEQF; j_call: TRBJ2-1; v_call: TRBV9; d_call: TRBD2; cdr3_length: 15
cdr3_aa: AWSVDYSYEQY; j_call: TRBJ2-7; v_call: TRBV30; d_call: .; cdr3_length: 11
cdr3_aa: ASSLFVGGPETQY; j_call: TRBJ2-5; v_call: TRBV11-2; d_call: .; cdr3_length: 13
cdr3_aa: ASSFARGPAGELF; j_call: TRBJ2-2; v_call: TRBV5-6; d_call: TRBD1; cdr3_length: 13
cdr3_aa: ASSLEGAGNSPLH; j_call: TRBJ1-6; v_call: TRBV27; d_call: .; cdr3_length: 13
cdr3_aa: AISGGGRPNYGYT; j_call: TRBJ1-2; v_call: TRBV10-3; d_call: .; cdr3_length: 13
cdr3_aa: ASNRGGSAGELF; j_call: TRBJ2-2; v_call: TRBV19; d_call: .; cdr3_length: 12
cdr3_aa: ASGVGRGVYNEQF; j_call: TRBJ2-1; v_call: TRBV19; d_call: TRBD2; cdr3_length: 13
cdr3_aa: ASRNSGGDWNTEAF; j_call: TRBJ1-1; v_call: TRBV14; d_call: .; cdr3_length: 14
cdr3_aa: ASSLAGSGGTDTQY; j_call: TRBJ2-3; v_call: TRBV5-1; d_call: TRBD2; cdr3_length: 14
cdr3_aa: ATSRDPGLAQETQY; j_call: TRBJ2-5; v_call: TRBV15; d_call: TRBD2; cdr3_length: 14
cdr3_aa: ASSPQLGQGTYEQY; j_call: TRBJ2-7; v_call: TRBV18; d_call: TRBD1; cdr3_length: 14
cdr3_aa: ASSEPGGSGEQY; j_call: TRBJ2-7; v_call: TRBV10-2; d_call: TRBD2; cdr3_length: 12
cdr3_aa: ASSIPTGGNTEAF; j_call: TRBJ1-1; v_call: TRBV19; d_call: TRBD1; cdr3_length: 13
cdr3_aa: ASSPRAGVVYGYT; j_call: TRBJ1-2; v_call: TRBV19; d_call: .; cdr3_length: 13
cdr3_aa: AISESRAGKGNSPLH; j_call: TRBJ1-6; v_call: TRBV10-3; d_call: .; cdr3_length: 15
cdr3_aa: ASSVVPGRDEQF; j_call: TRBJ2-1; v_call: TRBV9; d_call: TRBD2; cdr3_length: 12
cdr3_aa: ASSPPKGPTYYEQY; j_call: TRBJ2-7; v_call: TRBV18; d_call: .; cdr3_length: 14
cdr3_aa: ASSLALAAYEQY; j_call: TRBJ2-7; v_call: TRBV11-3; d_call: .; cdr3_length: 12
cdr3_aa: AWTRLRSTEAF; j_call: TRBJ1-1; v_call: TRBV30; d_call: .; cdr3_length: 11
cdr3_aa: ASSFGGLFSGNTIY; j_call: TRBJ1-3; v_call: TRBV6-6; d_call: .; cdr3_length: 14
cdr3_aa: ASSSTGVSVGPQH; j_call: TRBJ1-5; v_call: TRBV6-5; d_call: TRBD1; cdr3_length: 13
cdr3_aa: ASSPRGLAGVYEQY; j_call: TRBJ2-7; v_call: TRBV7-9; d_call: TRBD2; cdr3_length: 14
cdr3_aa: ASSLGVFGELF; j_call: TRBJ2-2; v_call: TRBV7-2; d_call: .; cdr3_length: 11
cdr3_aa: ASSLADPRRGLWGYEQY; j_call: TRBJ2-7; v_call: TRBV7-6; d_call: .; cdr3_length: 17
cdr3_aa: ASSRGQGFLPTEQY; j_call: TRBJ2-7; v_call: TRBV6-6; d_call: TRBD1; cdr3_length: 14
cdr3_aa: ASSFWTGEETQY; j_call: TRBJ2-5; v_call: TRBV5-7; d_call: TRBD1; cdr3_length: 12
cdr3_aa: ASSSGGQGEQF; j_call: TRBJ2-1; v_call: TRBV7-7; d_call: TRBD1; cdr3_length: 11
cdr3_aa: ASSLGFFYEQY; j_call: TRBJ2-7; v_call: TRBV11-2; d_call: .; cdr3_length: 11
cdr3_aa: ASSLVLSGGTYNEQF; j_call: TRBJ2-1; v_call: TRBV4-2; d_call: TRBD2; cdr3_length: 15
cdr3_aa: ASSVGSRGTVYEQY; j_call: TRBJ2-7; v_call: TRBV9; d_call: TRBD1; cdr3_length: 14
cdr3_aa: ASSLLPGLAGSTDTQY; j_call: TRBJ2-3; v_call: TRBV4-1; d_call: TRBD2; cdr3_length: 16
cdr3_aa: ASSFGTDTQY; j_call: TRBJ2-3; v_call: TRBV5-8; d_call: .; cdr3_length: 10
cdr3_aa: ASSARGWGTEAF; j_call: TRBJ1-1; v_call: TRBV6-1; d_call: .; cdr3_length: 12
cdr3_aa: ASSFSEVSSGNTIY; j_call: TRBJ1-3; v_call: TRBV5-1; d_call: .; cdr3_length: 14
cdr3_aa: ASSLGLAGVQETQY; j_call: TRBJ2-5; v_call: TRBV5-1; d_call: TRBD2; cdr3_length: 14
cdr3_aa: AISAWTVGGYT; j_call: TRBJ1-2; v_call: TRBV10-3; d_call: .; cdr3_length: 11
cdr3_aa: ASSPSLRREHGNEQF; j_call: TRBJ2-1; v_call: TRBV21-1; d_call: .; cdr3_length: 15
cdr3_aa: ASSLSGGTGEQY; j_call: TRBJ2-7; v_call: TRBV27; d_call: TRBD2; cdr3_length: 12
cdr3_aa: ASGQDTGVPYGYT; j_call: TRBJ1-2; v_call: TRBV7-9; d_call: TRBD1; cdr3_length: 13
cdr3_aa: RQAGGTEAF; j_call: TRBJ1-1; v_call: TRBV20-1; d_call: TRBD1; cdr3_length: 9
cdr3_aa: ASSTWTGEQY; j_call: TRBJ2-7; v_call: TRBV7-2; d_call: TRBD1; cdr3_length: 10
cdr3_aa: ASRRQGNNQPQH; j_call: TRBJ1-5; v_call: TRBV6-5; d_call: TRBD1; cdr3_length: 12
cdr3_aa: ASSRDFGGWTDTQY; j_call: TRBJ2-3; v_call: TRBV4-3; d_call: .; cdr3_length: 14
cdr3_aa: AISEHDRDLQPQH; j_call: TRBJ1-5; v_call: TRBV10-3; d_call: TRBD1; cdr3_length: 13
cdr3_aa: ASTPSKGQAFQPRH; j_call: TRBJ1-5; v_call: TRBV2; d_call: .; cdr3_length: 14
cdr3_aa: ASSSTGPGETQY; j_call: TRBJ2-5; v_call: TRBV5-1; d_call: TRBD1; cdr3_length: 12
cdr3_aa: ASTLRAGGRNEQF; j_call: TRBJ2-1; v_call: TRBV7-3; d_call: TRBD2; cdr3_length: 13
cdr3_aa: ASSLARLAGVANTGELF; j_call: TRBJ2-2; v_call: TRBV7-6; d_call: TRBD2; cdr3_length: 17
cdr3_aa: ASSQVTGGVPEAF; j_call: TRBJ1-1; v_call: TRBV14; d_call: TRBD1; cdr3_length: 13
cdr3_aa: ASSEGQGFDQF; j_call: TRBJ2-1; v_call: TRBV19; d_call: TRBD1; cdr3_length: 11
cdr3_aa: ASRPENERGRTDTQY; j_call: TRBJ2-3; v_call: TRBV7-9; d_call: TRBD2; cdr3_length: 15
cdr3_aa: ASSLAGVNNEQF; j_call: TRBJ2-1; v_call: TRBV6-6; d_call: TRBD2; cdr3_length: 12